Below, 3 T cell receptor beta chains from the same sample are listed, as sequenced in a study of radiotherapy plus CTLA-4 blockade in lung cancer. This table comes from immunoSEQ multiplex PCR, and its TCRdb copy is limited to in-frame clones, with some not included. The sample lists 60,000 or so clones; around 80% were seen once. The sequenced sample was peripheral blood, obtained from a patient treated with radiotherapy plus ipilimumab. The receptor source for this set is a human donor with non-small cell lung cancer who had a partial response to radiotherapy plus ipilimumab.

The chain links TRBV5-1 to TRBJ2-1; tentatively, D is TRBD2 (5 bases). Trimming removed 4 bases at V and 9 bases at J, with 17 bases between. This CDR3 is 14 amino acids long. Germline lookup yields CDR1 SGHRS and CDR2 YFSETQ. The chain's CDR3 is CASSPPVGGSEQFF. The CDR3 nucleotides are TGCGCCAGCAGCCCCCCCGTTGGAGGCAGTGAGCAGTTCTTC.

This clone is a singleton in its sample. At one boundary the junction diverges from the germline segment, which might be a read error. The V gene is TRBV29-1, the J gene TRBJ1-3, with D tentatively TRBD1 (5 bases). CDR1 is SQVTM, CDR2 ANQGSEA, per germline. The CDR3 covers 13 residues. CDR3 sequence reads: CSAGAGTGNTIYF. The CDR3 nucleotides read TGCAGCGCCGGGGCAGGGACTGGAAACACCATATACTTT.

The V call is TRBV6-4, the J call TRBJ2-7, with 7 bases aligning to TRBD1. The CDR3 totals 16 residues. V dropped 7 bases and J dropped 0; count of bases not matched to a gene: 12. From germline, CDR1 is MRHNA and CDR2 SNTAGT. The CDR3 DNA is TGTGCCAGCAAAGAAGAAGACAGGGTCGACTCCTACGAGCAGTACTTC. It yields the protein CASKEEDRVDSYEQYF.